Listed below are T cell receptor beta chains from one sample, sequenced in a study of PD-1 blockade in classical Hodgkin lymphoma. TCRdb keeps only in-frame clones here, not all; method: immunoSEQ multiplex PCR. In the table there are about 36,000 clones, about 70% of which are singletons. The sample in question was peripheral blood mononuclear cells (PBMCs), obtained before the second cycle of nivolumab. Source of these receptors: a human donor with classical Hodgkin lymphoma. The CDR3 runs from the conserved cysteine through the conserved F or W. A D gene is named only where the DNA matches it firmly. Only some rows state a clone size, as once, few, many or a class for expanded clones.

V gene: TRBV25-1
clone size: few
D gene: -
J gene: TRBJ1-6
CDR3 protein: CASRGGQYNSPLHF
CDR3 DNA: TGTGCCAGCAGGGGGGGACAATATAATTCACCCCTCCACTTT

V gene: TRBV7-2
clone size: few
D gene: TRBD1
J gene: TRBJ1-2
CDR3 protein: CASSLGTGGFNGYTF
CDR3 DNA: TGTGCCAGCAGCCTAGGGACAGGGGGTTTTAATGGCTACACCTTC

V gene: TRBV30
clone size: -
D gene: -
J gene: TRBJ1-3
CDR3 protein: CAWSRTGQGGNTIYF
CDR3 DNA: TGTGCCTGGAGTAGAACAGGGCAAGGAGGAAACACCATATATTTT

V gene: TRBV10-3
clone size: -
D gene: -
J gene: TRBJ1-2
CDR3 protein: CAIKRAANYGYTF
CDR3 DNA: TGTGCCATCAAGCGAGCCGCTAACTATGGCTACACCTTC

V gene: TRBV29-1
clone size: few
D gene: -
J gene: TRBJ2-1
CDR3 protein: CSGAKGISYNEQFF
CDR3 DNA: TGCAGCGGTGCCAAGGGTATCTCCTACAATGAGCAGTTCTTC

V gene: TRBV10-1
clone size: -
D gene: -
J gene: TRBJ2-6
CDR3 protein: CASRRPGRNSGANVLTF
CDR3 DNA: TGCGCCAGCAGACGACCGGGACGCAACTCTGGGGCCAACGTCCTGACTTTC

V gene: TRBV28
clone size: -
D gene: TRBD2
J gene: TRBJ2-1
CDR3 protein: CASSGGSSYNEQFF
CDR3 DNA: TGTGCCAGCAGTGGCGGGAGTTCCTACAATGAGCAGTTCTTC

V gene: TRBV28
clone size: -
D gene: -
J gene: TRBJ1-1
CDR3 protein: CASHRMNTEAFF
CDR3 DNA: TGTGCCAGCCATAGGATGAACACTGAAGCTTTCTTT

V gene: TRBV7-9
clone size: few
D gene: -
J gene: TRBJ1-1
CDR3 protein: CASSLPGHTEAFF
CDR3 DNA: TGTGCCAGCAGCTTACCAGGGCATACTGAAGCTTTCTTT

V gene: TRBV11-3
clone size: few
D gene: -
J gene: TRBJ2-6
CDR3 protein: CASTPGISGANVLTF
CDR3 DNA: TGTGCCAGCACCCCCGGGATCTCTGGGGCCAACGTCCTGACTTTC

V gene: TRBV5-6
clone size: -
D gene: -
J gene: TRBJ1-2
CDR3 protein: CASSLVVGPDGYTF
CDR3 DNA: TGTGCCAGCAGCTTGGTCGTGGGGCCGGATGGCTACACCTTC

V gene: TRBV6-5
clone size: -
D gene: TRBD1
J gene: TRBJ1-3
CDR3 protein: CASNIQGAGNTIYF
CDR3 DNA: TGTGCCAGCAACATACAGGGGGCTGGAAACACCATATATTTT

V gene: TRBV6-1
clone size: -
D gene: -
J gene: TRBJ2-7
CDR3 protein: CASSGDGYEQYF
CDR3 DNA: TGTGCCAGCAGTGGGGACGGCTACGAGCAGTACTTC

V gene: TRBV7-9
clone size: few
D gene: -
J gene: TRBJ2-2
CDR3 protein: CASSSIDELFF
CDR3 DNA: TGTGCCAGCAGTTCTATTGATGAACTGTTTTTT

V gene: TRBV7-8
clone size: -
D gene: -
J gene: TRBJ1-3
CDR3 protein: CASSLERGAGNTIYF
CDR3 DNA: TGTGCCAGCAGCTTAGAGAGAGGGGCTGGAAACACCATATATTTT

V gene: TRBV7-9
clone size: -
D gene: TRBD1
J gene: TRBJ1-1
CDR3 protein: CASSLGKGANTEAFF
CDR3 DNA: TGTGCCAGCAGCTTAGGTAAGGGGGCGAACACTGAAGCTTTCTTT

V gene: TRBV6-6
clone size: -
D gene: TRBD1
J gene: TRBJ1-2
CDR3 protein: CASSDRGRDGYTF
CDR3 DNA: TGTGCCAGCAGTGACAGGGGTAGGGATGGCTACACCTTC

V gene: TRBV11-2
clone size: -
D gene: -
J gene: TRBJ2-5
CDR3 protein: CASSLEVAGWETQYF
CDR3 DNA: TGTGCCAGCAGCTTAGAAGTGGCAGGGTGGGAGACCCAGTACTTC

V gene: TRBV27
clone size: -
D gene: TRBD2
J gene: TRBJ2-7
CDR3 protein: CASSLSRRGLAGGLAEQYF
CDR3 DNA: TGTGCCAGCAGTTTATCCCGTCGCGGACTAGCGGGGGGGCTGGCCGAGCAGTACTTC